These 13 T cell receptor beta chains were sequenced from one sample in a study of T-cell reconstitution after alpha-beta-depleted transplantation in children (dated by TCRdb to about 2016). What this sample's treatment or condition label stands for: allogeneic hematopoietic cell transplantation with graft depleted of TCRalphabeta T cells and CD19 B cells. The method was PCR. The run used an Illumina HiSeq 2500. TCR library preparation used molecular barcoding, with unique molecular identifiers applied to normalize quantification of the TCRbeta repertoire. In-frame beta chains were kept once TCRdb had trimmed the public reads at Q25 with fastp and called clones with MiXCR. Each CDR3 protein appears once, grouped with its most common genes and DNA. The sample table records hundreds of thousands of distinct CDR3 sequences; under 15% of these occur just once. The ten largest clones add up to around 0.76% of the sample.

Sequencing used PBMCs, obtained before TCRalphabeta/CD19-depleted stem cell transplant. Receptors originate from a girl aged 2 to 9 with congenital amegakaryocytic thrombocytopenia, due to receive a stem cell transplant.

This clonotype was recorded a few times. The chain couples TRBV6-1 to TRBJ1-2, with TRBD1 matching 10 bases. There are 15 residues in the CDR3. Trimming removed 5 bases from V and 3 bases from J; junction bases left unmatched: 6. Germline CDR1 is MNHNS and CDR2 is SASEGT. Written as DNA, the CDR3 is TGTGCCAGCAGTCCCCGGGACAGGGGCGACTATGGCTACACCTTC. This sequence encodes CASSPRDRGDYGYTF.

J is TRBJ2-5 and V is TRBV5-1, with D perhaps being TRBD1 or TRBD2 (5 bases each). V was pared by 3 bases and J by 5 bases, with 17 bases between. The CDR3 has 15 residues. CDR1 and CDR2 (germline): SGHRS, YFSETQ. The CDR3 sequence: CASSSWDGYGETQYF. As DNA, the CDR3 is TGCGCCAGCAGCTCCTGGGACGGCTACGGGGAGACCCAGTACTTC.

This clonotype occurred many times. The chain joins TRBV12-3 or TRBV12-4 to TRBJ2-2; unclear D gene. The CDR3 spans 16 residues. V was shortened by 7 bases and J by 0 bases, with 15 bases between the two germline ends. The CDR3 spells CASTPRSAANTGELFF. The CDR3 bases are TGTGCCAGCACCCCTCGTTCAGCAGCGAACACCGGGGAGCTGTTTTTT.

In its sample, this clonotype was seen a few times. This sequence joins TRBV28 and TRBJ2-5; D ambiguous. V lost 1 base and J lost 2, with 8 bases in between. In germline, CDR1 is MDHEN, CDR2 SYDVKM. The CDR3 loop spans 14 amino acids. The CDR3 DNA reads as TGTGCCAGCAGTTTATACTTACCTCAAGAGACCCAGTACTTC. Its protein is CASSLYLPQETQYF.

The chain joins TRBV5-1 to TRBJ2-1, with no clear D. Germline-derived CDR1 and CDR2 are SGHRS and YFSETQ. The CDR3 is 15 residues long. The V gene lost 0 bases and the J gene lost 0 bases, with 7 bases spanning the gap. CDR3 DNA sequence: TGCGCCAGCAGCTTGGCTTCTCTCTCCTACAATGAGCAGTTCTTC. Its protein is CASSLASLSYNEQFF.

This clonotype was picked up many times. The chain is built from TRBV4-1 and TRBJ2-3, with 10 bases fitting TRBD2. The CDR3 loop spans 17 amino acids. Trimming took 0 bases from V and 4 from J; bases not matched to a gene: 7. Germline V gives CDR1 MGHRA, CDR2 YSYEKL. This CDR3 reads CASSQDGLAGASDTQYF. The CDR3 coding sequence is TGCGCCAGCAGCCAAGATGGTCTAGCGGGAGCCTCAGATACGCAGTATTTT.

This clonotype showed up just a few times. The rearrangement joins TRBV5-1 to TRBJ2-1; 12 positions agree with TRBD2. Germline trimming cut 2 bases from V and 6 bases from J; bases unmatched to any gene: 9. The CDR3 has 17 amino acids. Looked up from germline, CDR1 is SGHRS and CDR2 is YFSETQ. The CDR3, as DNA: TGCGCCAGCAGCTTAGGGGGCGCGACTAGCGGGAGCAATGAGCAGTTCTTC. Encoded protein: CASSLGGATSGSNEQFF.

This clonotype was counted only a few times. The rearrangement links TRBV7-9 to TRBJ2-4, with 9 bases fitting TRBD1. The trim removed 5 bases at V and 6 bases at J, leaving 5 bases unmatched. The CDR3 is 14 residues long. The germline CDR1 and CDR2 sequences are SEHNR and FQNEAQ (reference sequence). The CDR3 loop reads CASSHGDRVNIQYF. CDR3 coding DNA: TGTGCCAGCAGCCATGGGGACAGGGTAAACATTCAGTACTTC.

This clonotype has at least ten counts. In DNA, the CDR3 is TGTGCCAGCAGCTTAGTGGTCACAGATACGCAGTATTTT. Translated: CASSLVVTDTQYF. The chain links TRBV7-9 to TRBJ2-3; D not resolved. This CDR3 is 13 amino acids long. The V and J ends lost 1 base and 2 bases respectively, with 4 bases between them. From germline, CDR1 is SEHNR and CDR2 FQNEAQ (reference sequence).

The genes are TRBV11-1 and TRBJ2-2, with TRBD2 matching over 10 bases. In germline, CDR1 is SGHAT, CDR2 FQDESV (reference sequence). The CDR3 has 20 amino acids. Trimming cost V 5 bases and J 0 bases; bases outside gene matches: 15. The CDR3 reads CASSVPSGSSDIANTGELFF. The CDR3 DNA is TGTGCCAGCAGCGTCCCTAGCGGGAGTTCCGACATCGCGAACACCGGGGAGCTGTTTTTT.

A few counts support this clonotype. CDR3 DNA: TGTGCCAGCAGTTACCGGACAGGGCGGAGGACCGGGGAGCTGTTTTTT. It codes for CASSYRTGRRTGELFF. The chain carries TRBV28 and TRBJ2-2; 8 nucleotides line up with TRBD1. V was pared by 4 bases and J by 5 bases, with 9 bases of the junction left unmatched. Germline V lookup: CDR1 MDHEN, CDR2 SYDVKM. The CDR3 length is 16 residues.

This clonotype was seen a handful of times. The chain carries TRBV28 and TRBJ1-4; 7 bases align to TRBD1. The CDR3 length is 15 residues. V shed 0 bases, J shed 8 bases, and the junction held 6 bases outside the gene matches. CDR1 and CDR2 from the germline V gene are MDHEN and SYDVKM. This chain's CDR3 is CASSLWGTGEEKLFF. The CDR3 DNA reads as TGTGCCAGCAGTTTATGGGGCACAGGGGAGGAAAAACTGTTTTTT.

The J gene is TRBJ1-2, the V gene TRBV5-1; 11 bases map to TRBD1. Unmatched junction bases numbered 6, after V lost 4 bases and J lost 7 bases. Germline assignment: CDR1 SGHRS and CDR2 YFSETQ. CDR3 length equals 14 residues. The CDR3 loop reads CASSPGQGAGGYTF. CDR3 nucleotide sequence: TGCGCCAGCAGCCCTGGACAGGGGGCGGGTGGCTACACCTTC.